The 4 T cell receptor beta chains below come from one sample, sequenced in a study of regulatory T cells in long-lasting Graves disease. According to the study, TCR beta libraries were built with iRepertoire HTBI primers and CDR3-region Arm-PCR. One entry per CDR3 protein results from TCRdb running MiXCR on the multiplex PCR reads. This table holds over 350,000 distinct CDR3 sequences, about 15% found once. Time point described: newly diagnosed GD, antithyroid drugs for less than 3 months. PBMC-extracted RNA yielded the TCR library. This same sample was also taken into another study, of T cells in Graves' hyperthyroidism and ophthalmopathy.

The material sequenced was peripheral blood mononuclear cells (PBMCs), taken at new diagnosis, from a patient treated with antithyroid drugs. The source of these receptors is a woman between 35 and 50 years old with Graves disease.

In its sample, this clonotype was seen many times. V usage is TRBV14 and J usage is TRBJ2-5, with D perhaps TRBD1 (6 bases). The CDR3 has 16 amino acids. Trimming removed 4 bases from V and 2 bases from J, with 17 bases in between. Germline V gene data show CDR1 as SGHDN and CDR2 as FVKESK. Here the CDR3 reads CASSRIGRGGQETQYF. CDR3 coding DNA: TGTGCCAGCAGCCGAATCGGACGAGGGGGACAAGAGACCCAGTACTTC.

This clonotype was seen at least ten times. This CDR3 reads CAWRGFSTGELFF. CDR3 DNA sequence: TGTGCCTGGAGAGGGTTTTCCACCGGGGAGCTGTTTTTT. This chain links TRBV30 with TRBJ2-2; D is unresolved. Looked up from germline, CDR1 is GTSNPN and CDR2 is SVGIG (reference sequence). CDR3 length: 13 residues. V was cut by 3 bases and J by 4 bases, with 9 bases left in between.

This clonotype was recorded many times. V usage is TRBV7-6 and J usage is TRBJ2-5; D perhaps matches TRBD1 (7 bases). The germline V gene encodes CDR1 SGHVS and CDR2 FNYEAQ. V lost 5 bases, J lost 3 bases, and 19 bases lay in between. The CDR3 contains 16 residues. The DNA for the CDR3 is TGTGCCAGCAGCCCTCGACAGGGAGGTGTAGAAGAGACCCAGTACTTC. Translating gives CASSPRQGGVEETQYF.

The chain uses TRBV28 and TRBJ2-3, with TRBD2 matching 8 bases. J was trimmed by 5 bases and V by 6 bases; bases with no gene match: 7. This CDR3 is built from 14 residues. Per germline, CDR1 MDHEN and CDR2 SYDVKM. For the CDR3, the DNA is TGTGCCAGCAGGAAGGGACTAGTTCAAGATACGCAGTATTTT. Translation gives CASRKGLVQDTQYF.